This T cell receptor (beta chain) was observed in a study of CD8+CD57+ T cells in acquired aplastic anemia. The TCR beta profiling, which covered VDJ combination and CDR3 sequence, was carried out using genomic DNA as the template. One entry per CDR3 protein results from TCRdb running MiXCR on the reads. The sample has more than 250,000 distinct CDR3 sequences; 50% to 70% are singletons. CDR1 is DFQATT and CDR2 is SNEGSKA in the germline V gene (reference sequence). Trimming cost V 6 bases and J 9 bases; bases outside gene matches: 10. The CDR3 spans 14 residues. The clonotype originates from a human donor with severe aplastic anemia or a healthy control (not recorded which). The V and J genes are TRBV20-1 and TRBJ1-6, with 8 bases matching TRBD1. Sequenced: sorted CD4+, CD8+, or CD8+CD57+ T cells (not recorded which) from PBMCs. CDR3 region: CSAEDRVKSSPLHF. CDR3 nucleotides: TGCAGTGCGGAGGACAGGGTCAAAAGTTCACCCCTCCACTTT.